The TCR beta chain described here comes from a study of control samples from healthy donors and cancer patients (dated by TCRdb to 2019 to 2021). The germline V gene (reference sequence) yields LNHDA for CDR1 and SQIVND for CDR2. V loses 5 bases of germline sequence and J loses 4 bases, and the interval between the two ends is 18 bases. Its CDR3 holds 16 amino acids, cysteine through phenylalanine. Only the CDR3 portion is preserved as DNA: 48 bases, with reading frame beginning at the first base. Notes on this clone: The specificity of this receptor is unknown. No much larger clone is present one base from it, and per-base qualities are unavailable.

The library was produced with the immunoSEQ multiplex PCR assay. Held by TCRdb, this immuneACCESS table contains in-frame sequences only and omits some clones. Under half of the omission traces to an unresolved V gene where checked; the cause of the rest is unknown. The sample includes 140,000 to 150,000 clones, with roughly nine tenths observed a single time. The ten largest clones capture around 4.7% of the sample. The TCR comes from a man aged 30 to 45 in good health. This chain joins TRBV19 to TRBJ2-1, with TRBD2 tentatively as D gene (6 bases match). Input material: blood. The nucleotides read TGTGCCAGTAGTCTGGCACGGACGGAGGGATACAATGAGCAGTTCTTC. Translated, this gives CASSLARTEGYNEQFF.